Listed below are T cell receptor beta chains from one sample, sequenced in a study of identical twins. TCRdb re-derived calls from the 5' RACE reads in MiXCR, one entry per CDR3 protein. This table holds 200,000 to 300,000 distinct CDR3 sequences, over 9.5% found once. Sequencing used memory T cells sorted from blood. Source of these receptors: a man between 45 and 60 years old in good health. CDR3s include the opening cysteine and the closing phenylalanine or tryptophan. D genes are given only for firm matches. Clone sizes are given selectively: once, few, many, or a class where the clone is expanded.

J gene | V gene | clone size | D gene | CDR3 protein | CDR3 DNA
TRBJ2-7 | TRBV6-2/TRBV6-3 | NA | TRBD2 | CASSSPRTSGEQYF | TGTGCCAGCAGTTCGCCCAGGACTAGCGGCGAGCAGTACTTC
TRBJ1-5 | TRBV20-1 | many | TRBD1 | CSARRTGLVSNQPQHF | TGCAGTGCTAGACGGACAGGACTTGTTTCCAATCAGCCCCAGCATTTT
TRBJ1-6 | TRBV10-2 | NA | NA | CASSSQGKNSPLHF | TGCGCCAGCAGTTCACAGGGAAAAAATTCACCCCTCCACTTT
TRBJ2-3 | TRBV5-1 | few | TRBD2 | CASSPSPTGLAGVDTQYF | TGCGCCAGCAGCCCTAGTCCCACCGGACTAGCGGGAGTGGATACGCAGTATTTT
TRBJ2-7 | TRBV20-1 | few | TRBD1 | CSAVNPGTGVEQYF | TGCAGTGCTGTTAATCCCGGGACAGGGGTCGAGCAGTACTTC
TRBJ2-7 | TRBV11-2 | NA | NA | CASSFGNEQYF | TGTGCCAGCAGCTTTGGTAACGAGCAGTACTTC
TRBJ2-5 | TRBV7-9 | many | NA | CASSLERAGARGETQYF | TGTGCCAGCAGCCTTGAGAGGGCAGGAGCCCGGGGGGAGACCCAGTACTTC
TRBJ1-1 | TRBV15 | many | NA | CATSRARANTEAFF | TGTGCCACCAGCAGGGCCAGGGCGAACACTGAAGCTTTCTTT
TRBJ2-7 | TRBV7-2 | many | NA | CASSFGSYYEQYF | TGTGCCAGCAGCTTTGGCAGCTACTACGAGCAGTACTTC
TRBJ1-6 | TRBV5-1 | NA | NA | CASSGAEGESPLHF | TGCGCCAGCAGCGGCGCGGAGGGGGAATCACCCCTCCACTTT
TRBJ2-1 | TRBV12-3/TRBV12-4 | few | NA | CASSLRLNEQFF | TGTGCCAGCAGCCTACGACTCAATGAGCAGTTCTTC
TRBJ2-3 | TRBV7-4 | few | TRBD2 | CASTILAGGNRDTDTQYF | TGTGCCAGCACCATCCTAGCGGGGGGAAATCGGGACACAGATACGCAGTATTTT
TRBJ2-5 | TRBV7-6 | many | TRBD1 | CASSLGTGSLETQYF | TGTGCCAGCAGCTTGGGGACAGGGTCTTTAGAGACCCAGTACTTC
TRBJ1-3 | TRBV18 | many | NA | CASSADVWGNTIYF | TGTGCCAGCTCGGCTGATGTCTGGGGAAACACCATATATTTT
TRBJ2-1 | TRBV5-1 | many | TRBD2 | CASSLAVTSGSNEQFF | TGCGCCAGCAGCTTGGCGGTGACTAGCGGGTCAAATGAGCAGTTCTTC
TRBJ2-7 | TRBV28 | few | TRBD1 | CASSLPDREYYEQYF | TGTGCCAGCAGTCTTCCGGACAGGGAGTACTACGAGCAGTACTTC